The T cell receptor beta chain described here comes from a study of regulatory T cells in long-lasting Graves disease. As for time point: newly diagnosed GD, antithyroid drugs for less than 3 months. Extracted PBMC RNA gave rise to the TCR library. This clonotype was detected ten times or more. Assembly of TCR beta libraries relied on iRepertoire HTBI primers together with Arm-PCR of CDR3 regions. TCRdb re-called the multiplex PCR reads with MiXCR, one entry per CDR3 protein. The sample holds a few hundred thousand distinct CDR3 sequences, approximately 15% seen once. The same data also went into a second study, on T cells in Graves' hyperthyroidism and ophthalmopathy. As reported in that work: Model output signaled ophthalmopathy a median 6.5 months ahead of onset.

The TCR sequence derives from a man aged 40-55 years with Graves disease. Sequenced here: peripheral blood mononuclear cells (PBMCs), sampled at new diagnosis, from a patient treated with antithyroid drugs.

CDR3 sequence reads: CASSRRNTGDSPLHF. Here the CDR3 DNA reads TGTGCCAGCTCCCGAAGGAACACTGGCGATTCACCCCTCCACTTT. The rearrangement uses TRBV6-1 and TRBJ1-6; D call uncertain. Looked up from germline, CDR1 is MNHNS and CDR2 is SASEGT. The CDR3 totals 15 residues. Trimming pared 8 bases from V and 8 bases from J, leaving 19 bases between.